The 4 T cell receptor beta chains in this list originate from one sample, sequenced in a study of blood T cell repertoires in COVID-19. TCRdb's table, derived via immunoSEQ multiplex PCR, lists solely in-frame clones and lacks some. Here the sample spans about 240,000 clones, approximately 90% being singletons. The sequenced sample consisted of peripheral blood. These receptors all come from a man in his fifties or sixties who had recovered from COVID-19.

V gene TRBV4-1 combines with J gene TRBJ1-3; D is possibly TRBD1 (5 bases). V was trimmed by 4 bases and J by 4 bases, leaving 11 bases between them. This CDR3 is built from 14 residues. Germline V gives CDR1 MGHRA, CDR2 YSYEKL. The CDR3 loop is CASSPGNWGNTIYF. The CDR3 DNA is TGCGCCAGCAGCCCAGGGAACTGGGGAAACACCATATATTTT.

The V gene is TRBV9, the J gene TRBJ2-5, with TRBD2 matching 15 bases. CDR3 size: 17 residues. With 2 bases clipped from V and 2 bases from J, the junction kept 4 bases outside the gene matches. Looked up from germline, CDR1 is SGDLS and CDR2 is YYNGEE. CDR3 sequence: CASSVGTSGGKQETQYF. CDR3 DNA sequence: TGTGCCAGCAGCGTCGGGACTAGCGGGGGGAAACAAGAGACCCAGTACTTC.

This chain uses TRBV6-4 with TRBJ2-1; 14 positions agree with TRBD2. The CDR3 is 16 residues long. Germline CDR1 MRHNA, CDR2 SNTAGT. V was clipped by 10 bases and J by 5 bases; unmatched bases: 10. CDR3 nucleotides: TGTGCCACCTCGACTAGCGGGGGGGCGGGTGACAATGAGCAGTTCTTC. This translates into CATSTSGGAGDNEQFF.

About this clone: A much larger clone is a single base away; this may be a read error. The genes are TRBV5-6 and TRBJ1-3; D might be TRBD1 (5 bases). CDR1 and CDR2 from the germline V gene are SGHDT and YYEEEE. The length of the CDR3 is 13 residues. Trimming removed 0 bases at V and 5 bases at J, with 6 bases between. DNA for the CDR3: TGTGCCAGCAGCTTGGGGACAAGAAACACCATATATTTT. Its protein product is CASSLGTRNTIYF.